This entry features one T cell receptor beta chain sequence. The antigen is unknown. This table comes from immunoSEQ multiplex PCR, and its TCRdb copy is limited to in-frame clones, with some not included. The sample records around 94,000 clones, around nine tenths being singletons. These data come from a study of T cell responses to AZD1222 COVID-19 vaccine. Overall study findings and caveats: The span of vaccine-associated CD4 TCRs extended across spike, with dominance at 160-218 and 743-854. The sample set comprised mostly white British donors with more females, and clonal diversity was possibly underestimated. Unmutated variant regions are reportedly targeted by nearly half of spike-specific TCRs. After the peak T cell response, and only then, were repertoires sampled.

Trimming shortened V by 5 bases and J by 4 bases, and 15 bases separated the two germline ends. The CDR3 runs 15 residues. The germline CDR1 and CDR2 sequences are SGHTA and FQGNSA. The sequenced sample was peripheral blood, obtained on day 0 of AZD1222 vaccination. The chain links TRBV7-2 to TRBJ1-5, with D perhaps matching TRBD1 (6 bases). The TCR was taken from an adult in good health. CDR3 nucleotides: TGTGCCAGCAGCCCCAGTTGGCAGGGGAATCAGCCCCAGCATTTT. Translated, it gives CASSPSWQGNQPQHF.